The 14 T cell receptor beta chains reported below all come from one sample, sequenced in a study of T cell responses to AZD1222 COVID-19 vaccine. Sequenced by immunoSEQ multiplex PCR; TCRdb stores in-frame clones only, minus some. The sample has 95,000 to 150,000 clones, under 90% seen once. The sequencing here drew on peripheral blood, taken on day 0 of AZD1222 vaccination. These receptors were taken from an adult in good health.

The chain is built from TRBV3-1 (or the pseudogene TRBV3-2) and TRBJ1-1; D might be TRBD1 (6 bases). CDR3 length: 14 residues. Between the trimmed V and J ends, which lost 4 bases and 7 bases, there was a span of 16 bases. Germline V gene data show CDR1 as LGHDT and CDR2 as YNNKEL (reference sequence). The CDR3 sequence is CASSPKGHGLEAFF. Written as DNA, the CDR3 is TGTGCCAGCAGCCCTAAGGGACATGGGCTTGAAGCTTTCTTT.

The chain combines TRBV4-1 with TRBJ2-1, with TRBD2 matching 11 bases. The V gene end was trimmed by 1 base and the J gene end by 8 bases; junction bases not matched to a gene: 13. The CDR3 extends over 18 amino acids. Germline values: CDR1 MGHRA, CDR2 YSYEKL. CDR3 DNA sequence: TGCGCCAGCAGCCAAGTCCCGGTAGCGGGGGGGCCGGGGGATGAGCAGTTCTTC. Its protein is CASSQVPVAGGPGDEQFF.

This chain uses TRBV29-1 with TRBJ1-1; no clear D gene. CDR1 and CDR2 from the germline V gene are SQVTM and ANQGSEA. The CDR3 has 13 amino acids. Trimming cost V 2 bases and J 0 bases, with 7 bases left between them. The CDR3: CSVERSLNTEAFF. CDR3 in DNA: TGCAGCGTTGAACGGTCCCTGAACACTGAAGCTTTCTTT.

The V and J genes are TRBV6-5 and TRBJ1-3, with no clear D. The V gene lost 4 bases and the J gene lost 0 bases, with 7 bases spanning the gap. The CDR3 runs to 14 residues. The germline V gene encodes CDR1 MNHEY and CDR2 SVGAGI. This CDR3 is CASSSPFSGNTIYF. The DNA of the CDR3 is TGTGCCAGCAGTTCCCCCTTCTCTGGAAACACCATATATTTT.

The gene calls are TRBV28 and TRBJ1-2; D is uncertain. Germline CDR1 reads MDHEN; CDR2 reads SYDVKM. This CDR3 spans 12 amino acids. Trimming took off 11 bases at V and 8 bases at J, with 18 bases between the two ends. CDR3 residues: CAVQGGGGGYTF. The CDR3 DNA reads as TGTGCCGTCCAAGGTGGTGGAGGAGGCTACACCTTC.

This chain links TRBV7-2 with TRBJ2-1; 13 nucleotides align to TRBD2. The V and J ends lost 5 bases and 7 bases, in that order; junction bases with no gene match: 5. This CDR3 is built from 15 residues. The germline V gene encodes CDR1 SGHTA and CDR2 FQGNSA. DNA of the CDR3: TGTGCCAGCAGCCAGTCGGGACTAGCGGGAAATGAGCAGTTCTTC. Amino acid sequence: CASSQSGLAGNEQFF. Full variable domain (rest looked up from reference TRBV7-2 and TRBJ2-1): GAGVSQSPSNKVTEKGKDVELRCDPISGHTALYWYRQSLGQGLEFLIYFQGNSAPDKSGLPSDRFSAERTGGSVSTLTIQRTQQEDSAVYLCASSQSGLAGNEQFFGPGTRLTVL.

The genes are TRBV28 and TRBJ1-5; possible D gene TRBD1, 6 bases. The CDR3 is 14 amino acids. V was shortened by 7 bases and J by 9 bases, with 19 bases between the two germline ends. Germline V CDR1 and CDR2: MDHEN, SYDVKM. This CDR3 is CASTPPGAVRPQHF. The DNA of the CDR3 is TGTGCCAGCACCCCCCCAGGGGCCGTTAGGCCCCAGCATTTT.

This sequence joins TRBV5-1 and TRBJ2-1; TRBD2 matches 9 bases. Germline V gene sequence: CDR1 SGHRS, CDR2 YFSETQ. This CDR3 region has 16 residues. Trimming removed 4 bases from V and 4 bases from J; junction bases left unmatched: 9. CDR3 DNA: TGCGCCAGCAGCGCGAAAGCGGGAGGAGGGTACAATGAGCAGTTCTTC. Protein sequence: CASSAKAGGGYNEQFF.

The chain joins TRBV3-1 (or the pseudogene TRBV3-2) to TRBJ1-1, with a tentative D call TRBD1 (6 bases). With 1 base removed from V and 11 bases from J, the gap between germline ends came to 11 bases. The CDR3 length is 12 residues. Germline CDR1 reads LGHDT; CDR2 reads YNNKEL (reference sequence). The CDR3 spells CASSQVTGQAFF. In DNA, the CDR3 is TGTGCCAGCAGCCAAGTAACCGGACAGGCTTTCTTT.

This sequence joins TRBV18 and TRBJ1-1; perhaps TRBD1 as D (6 bases). V shed 3 bases and J shed 7 bases, with 15 bases lying between them. This CDR3 is built from 14 residues. Germline CDR1 reads KGHSH; CDR2 reads LQKENI. CDR3 amino acids: CASSPSGVEDEAFF. For the CDR3, the DNA is TGTGCCAGCTCACCTTCAGGGGTGGAGGATGAAGCTTTCTTT.

This clone occurred a few times. CDR3 bases: TGTGCCAGCAGAAGGAGAATCCCGGCGTCGGGTGAAGCTTTCTTT. This encodes CASRRRIPASGEAFF. V gene TRBV7-9 combines with J gene TRBJ1-1, with unresolved D. V was trimmed by 6 bases and J by 7 bases, leaving 21 bases between them. CDR3 length: 15 residues. CDR1 is SEHNR and CDR2 is FQNEAQ in the germline V gene (reference sequence).

This clone was seen a single time. The chain has TRBV14 and TRBJ2-5; no definite D call. V shed 4 bases and J shed 5 bases, with 23 bases lying between them. CDR3 length equals 17 residues. Germline loops: CDR1 SGHDN, CDR2 FVKESK. The chain's CDR3 is CASSLRAGSYSMETQYF. As DNA, the CDR3 is TGTGCCAGCAGCCTGAGAGCTGGCTCATATAGTATGGAGACCCAGTACTTC.

This sequence joins TRBV5-1 and TRBJ1-4; 10 bases are shared with TRBD1. The germline V gene has CDR1 SGHRS and CDR2 YFSETQ. V trimming: 3 bases; J trimming: 4 bases; junction bases outside the gene matches: 6. The CDR3 covers 16 residues. CDR3 DNA sequence: TGCGCCAGCAGCTACGGACAGGGGGGGTTTAATGAAAAACTGTTTTTT. Its translation: CASSYGQGGFNEKLFF.

The chain couples TRBV5-1 to TRBJ1-3; D gene unclear. Trimming removed 2 bases at V and 0 bases at J, with 9 bases between. The CDR3 extends over 15 amino acids. From germline, CDR1 is SGHRS and CDR2 YFSETQ. CDR3 sequence: CASSFETGSGNTIYF. As DNA, the CDR3 is TGCGCCAGCAGCTTCGAGACGGGCTCTGGAAACACCATATATTTT.